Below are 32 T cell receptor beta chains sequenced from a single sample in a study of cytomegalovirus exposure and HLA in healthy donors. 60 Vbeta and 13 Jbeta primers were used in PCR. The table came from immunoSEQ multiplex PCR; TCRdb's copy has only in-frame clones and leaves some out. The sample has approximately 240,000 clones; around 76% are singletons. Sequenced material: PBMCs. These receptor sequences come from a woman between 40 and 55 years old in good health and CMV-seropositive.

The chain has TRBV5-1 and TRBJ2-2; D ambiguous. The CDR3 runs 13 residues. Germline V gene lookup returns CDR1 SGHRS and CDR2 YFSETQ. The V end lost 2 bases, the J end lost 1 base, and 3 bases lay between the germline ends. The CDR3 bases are TGCGCCAGCAGCTTCCAGAACACCGGGGAGCTGTTTTTT. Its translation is CASSFQNTGELFF.

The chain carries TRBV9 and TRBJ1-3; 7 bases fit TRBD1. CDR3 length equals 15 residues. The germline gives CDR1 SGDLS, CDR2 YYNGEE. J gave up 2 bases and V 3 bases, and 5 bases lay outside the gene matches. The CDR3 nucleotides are TGTGCCAGCAGCGGCCAGGGGGAAACTGGAAACACCATATATTTT. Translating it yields CASSGQGETGNTIYF. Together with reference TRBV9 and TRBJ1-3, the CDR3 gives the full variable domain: DSGVTQTPKHLITATGQRVTLRCSPRSGDLSVYWYQQSLDQGLQFLIQYYNGEERAKGNILERFSAQQFPDLHSELNLSSLELGDSALYFCASSGQGETGNTIYFGEGSWLTVV.

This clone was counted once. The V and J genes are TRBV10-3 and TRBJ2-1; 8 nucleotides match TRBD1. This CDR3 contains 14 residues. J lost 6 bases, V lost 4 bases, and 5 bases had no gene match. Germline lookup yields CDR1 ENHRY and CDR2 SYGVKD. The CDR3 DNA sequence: TGTGCCATCAGTGGGACAGGGACGACCAATGAGCAGTTCTTC. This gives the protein CAISGTGTTNEQFF.

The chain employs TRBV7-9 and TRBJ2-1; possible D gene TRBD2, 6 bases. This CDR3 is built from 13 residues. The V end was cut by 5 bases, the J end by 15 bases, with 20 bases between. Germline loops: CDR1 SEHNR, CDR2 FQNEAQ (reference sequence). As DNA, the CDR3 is TGTGCCAGCAGCGGGTGGGACTTGCGATCACCGTTCTTC. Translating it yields CASSGWDLRSPFF. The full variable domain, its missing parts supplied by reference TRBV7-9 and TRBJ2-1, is DTGVSQNPRHKITKRGQNVTFRCDPISEHNRLYWYRQTLGQGPEFLTYFQNEAQLEKSRLLSDRFSAERPKGSFSTLEIQRTEQGDSAMYLCASSGWDLRSPFFGPGTRLTVL.

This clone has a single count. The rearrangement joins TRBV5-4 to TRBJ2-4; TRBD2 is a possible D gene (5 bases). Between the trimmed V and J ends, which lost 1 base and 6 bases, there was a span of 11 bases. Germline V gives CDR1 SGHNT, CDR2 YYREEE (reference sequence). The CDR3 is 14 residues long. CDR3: CASSLSQSGNIQYF. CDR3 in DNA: TGTGCCAGCAGCTTGAGCCAGAGCGGAAACATTCAGTACTTC.

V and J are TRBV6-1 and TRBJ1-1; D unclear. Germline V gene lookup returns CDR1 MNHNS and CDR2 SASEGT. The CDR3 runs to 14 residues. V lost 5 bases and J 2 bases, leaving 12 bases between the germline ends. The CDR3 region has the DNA TGTGCCAGCAGTCCCGAGGGCGGTAACACTGAAGCTTTCTTT. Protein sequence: CASSPEGGNTEAFF.

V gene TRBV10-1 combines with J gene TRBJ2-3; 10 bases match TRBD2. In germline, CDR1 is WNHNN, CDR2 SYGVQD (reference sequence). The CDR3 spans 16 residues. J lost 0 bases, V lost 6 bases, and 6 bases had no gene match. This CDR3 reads CASRSSGSASTDTQYF. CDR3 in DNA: TGCGCCAGCAGGTCTAGCGGGAGTGCTAGCACAGATACGCAGTATTTT.

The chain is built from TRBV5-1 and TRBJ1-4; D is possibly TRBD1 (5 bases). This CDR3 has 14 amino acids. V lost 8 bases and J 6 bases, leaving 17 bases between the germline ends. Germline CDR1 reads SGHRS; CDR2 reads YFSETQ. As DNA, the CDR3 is TGCGCCAGTCAACAGTCGCAGGGTCATGAAAAACTGTTTTTT. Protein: CASQQSQGHEKLFF.

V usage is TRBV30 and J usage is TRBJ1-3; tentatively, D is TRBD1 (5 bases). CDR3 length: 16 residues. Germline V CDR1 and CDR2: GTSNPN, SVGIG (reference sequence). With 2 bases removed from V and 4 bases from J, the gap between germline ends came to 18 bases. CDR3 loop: CAWSQDNVKSGNTIYF. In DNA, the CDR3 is TGTGCCTGGAGTCAGGACAACGTCAAAAGCGGAAACACCATATATTTT.

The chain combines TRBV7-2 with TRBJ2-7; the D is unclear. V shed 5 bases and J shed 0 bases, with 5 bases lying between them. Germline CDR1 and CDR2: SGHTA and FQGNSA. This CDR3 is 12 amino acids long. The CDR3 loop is CASSTYSYEQYF. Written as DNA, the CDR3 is TGTGCCAGCAGCACCTACTCCTACGAGCAGTACTTC.

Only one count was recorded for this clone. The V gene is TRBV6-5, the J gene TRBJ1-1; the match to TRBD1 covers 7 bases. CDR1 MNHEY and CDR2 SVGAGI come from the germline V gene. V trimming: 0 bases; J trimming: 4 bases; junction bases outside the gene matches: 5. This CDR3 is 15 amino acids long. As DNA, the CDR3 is TGTGCCAGCAGTTACTCCGGAGGGGGCATCACTGAAGCTTTCTTT. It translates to CASSYSGGGITEAFF.

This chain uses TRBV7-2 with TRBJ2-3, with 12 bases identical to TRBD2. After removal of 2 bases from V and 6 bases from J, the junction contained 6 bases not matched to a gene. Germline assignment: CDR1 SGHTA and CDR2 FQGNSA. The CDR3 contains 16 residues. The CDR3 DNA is TGTGCCAGCAGCTTACGGGCTAGCGGGGGGGGTGATACGCAGTATTTT. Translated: CASSLRASGGGDTQYF.

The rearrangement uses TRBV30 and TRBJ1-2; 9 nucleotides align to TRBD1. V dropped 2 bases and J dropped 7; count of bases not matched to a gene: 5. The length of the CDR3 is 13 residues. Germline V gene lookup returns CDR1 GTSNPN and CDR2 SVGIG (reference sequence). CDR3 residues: CAWSRGQGIGYTF. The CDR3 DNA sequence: TGTGCCTGGAGTAGGGGACAGGGAATTGGCTACACCTTC. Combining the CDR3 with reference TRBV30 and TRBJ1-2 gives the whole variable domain SQTIHQWPATLVQPVGSPLSLECTVEGTSNPNLYWYRQAAGRGLQLLFYSVGIGQISSEVPQNLSASRPQDRQFILSSKKLLLSDSGFYLCAWSRGQGIGYTFGSGTRLTVV.

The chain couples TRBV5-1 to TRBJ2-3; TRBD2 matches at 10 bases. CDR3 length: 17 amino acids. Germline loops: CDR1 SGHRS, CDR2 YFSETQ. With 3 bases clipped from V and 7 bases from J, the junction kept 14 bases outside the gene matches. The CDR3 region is CASSWGERTSGKNTQYF. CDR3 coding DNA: TGCGCCAGCAGCTGGGGAGAGAGAACTAGCGGGAAGAATACGCAGTATTTT.

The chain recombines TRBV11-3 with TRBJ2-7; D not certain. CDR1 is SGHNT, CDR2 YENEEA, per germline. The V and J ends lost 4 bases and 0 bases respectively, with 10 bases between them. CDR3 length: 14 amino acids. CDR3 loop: CASSSDGYSYEQYF. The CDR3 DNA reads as TGTGCCAGCAGCTCCGACGGGTACTCCTACGAGCAGTACTTC.

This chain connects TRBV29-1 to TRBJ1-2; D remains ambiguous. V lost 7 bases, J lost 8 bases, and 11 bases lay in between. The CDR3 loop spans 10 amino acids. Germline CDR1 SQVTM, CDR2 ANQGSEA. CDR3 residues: CSAGVEGYTF. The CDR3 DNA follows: TGCAGCGCCGGGGTGGAAGGCTACACCTTC.

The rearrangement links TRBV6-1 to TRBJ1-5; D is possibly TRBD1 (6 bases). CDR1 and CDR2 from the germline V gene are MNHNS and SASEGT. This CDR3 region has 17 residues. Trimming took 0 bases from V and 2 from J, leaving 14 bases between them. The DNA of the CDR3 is TGTGCCAGCAGTGAAGCGCATGGCAGGGGTGGCAATCAGCCCCAGCATTTT. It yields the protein CASSEAHGRGGNQPQHF.

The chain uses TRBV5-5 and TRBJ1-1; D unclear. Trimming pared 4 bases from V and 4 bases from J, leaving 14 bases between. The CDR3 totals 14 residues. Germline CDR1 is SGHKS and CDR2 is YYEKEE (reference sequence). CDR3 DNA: TGTGCCAGCAGCCCAGGACTCCGCCCCACTGAAGCTTTCTTT. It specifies CASSPGLRPTEAFF. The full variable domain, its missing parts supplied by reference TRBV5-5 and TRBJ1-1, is DAGVTQSPTHLIKTRGQQVTLRCSPISGHKSVSWYQQVLGQGPQFIFQYYEKEERGRGNFPDRFSARQFPNYSSELNVNALLLGDSALYLCASSPGLRPTEAFFGQGTRLTVV.

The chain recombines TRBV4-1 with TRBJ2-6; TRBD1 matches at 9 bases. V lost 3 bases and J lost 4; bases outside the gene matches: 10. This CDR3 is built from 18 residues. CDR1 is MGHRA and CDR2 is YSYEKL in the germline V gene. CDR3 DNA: TGCGCCAGCAGCCAGGGAGGACAGGGGAATAAGGGGGCCAACGTCCTGACTTTC. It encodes CASSQGGQGNKGANVLTF.

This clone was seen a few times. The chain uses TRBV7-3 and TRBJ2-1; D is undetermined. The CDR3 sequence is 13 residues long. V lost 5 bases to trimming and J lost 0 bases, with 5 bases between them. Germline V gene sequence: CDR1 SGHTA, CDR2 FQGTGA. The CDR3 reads CASSPGSYNEQFF. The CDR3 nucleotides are TGTGCCAGCAGCCCCGGCTCCTACAATGAGCAGTTCTTC. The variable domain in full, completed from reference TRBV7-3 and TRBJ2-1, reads GAGVSQTPSNKVTEKGKYVELRCDPISGHTALYWYRQSLGQGPEFLIYFQGTGAADDSGLPNDRFFAVRPEGSVSTLKIQRTERGDSAVYLCASSPGSYNEQFFGPGTRLTVL.

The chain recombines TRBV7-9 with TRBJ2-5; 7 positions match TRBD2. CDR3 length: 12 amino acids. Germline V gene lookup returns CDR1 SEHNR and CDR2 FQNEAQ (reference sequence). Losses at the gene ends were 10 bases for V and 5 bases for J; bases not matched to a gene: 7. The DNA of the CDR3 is TGTGCCACCACGGGGGGTAGGGAGACCCAGTACTTC. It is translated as CATTGGRETQYF.

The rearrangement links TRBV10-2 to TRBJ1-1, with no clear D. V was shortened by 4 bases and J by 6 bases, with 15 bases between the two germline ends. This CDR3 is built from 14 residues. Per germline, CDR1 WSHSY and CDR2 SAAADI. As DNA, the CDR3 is TGCGCCAGCAGTGCCCGGGTCCCATACTCTGAAGCTTTCTTT. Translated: CASSARVPYSEAFF.

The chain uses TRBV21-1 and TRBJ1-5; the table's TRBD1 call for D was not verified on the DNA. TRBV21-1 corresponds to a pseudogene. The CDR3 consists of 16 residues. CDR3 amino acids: CTSSRRWKGRREPQHF. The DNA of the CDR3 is TGTACCAGCAGCCGCCGGTGGAAGGGGCGCAGGGAGCCCCAGCATTTT.

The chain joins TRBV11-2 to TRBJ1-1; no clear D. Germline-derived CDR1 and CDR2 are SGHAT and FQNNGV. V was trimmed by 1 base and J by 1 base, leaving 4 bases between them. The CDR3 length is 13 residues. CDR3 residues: CASSLGPNTEAFF. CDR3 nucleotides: TGTGCCAGCAGCTTAGGGCCGAACACTGAAGCTTTCTTT.

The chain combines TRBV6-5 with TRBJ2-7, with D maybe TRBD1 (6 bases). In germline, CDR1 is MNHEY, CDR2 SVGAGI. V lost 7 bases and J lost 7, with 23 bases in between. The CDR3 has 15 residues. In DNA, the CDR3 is TGTGCCAGCAAGATCCAACAGGGTGGACCTCTGGAGCAGTACTTC. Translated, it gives CASKIQQGGPLEQYF.

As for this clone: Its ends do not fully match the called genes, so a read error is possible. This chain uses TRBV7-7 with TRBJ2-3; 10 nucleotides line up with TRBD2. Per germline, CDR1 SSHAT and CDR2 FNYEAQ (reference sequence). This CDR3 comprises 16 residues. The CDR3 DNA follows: TGTGCTAGCAGCCCGGGACTAGCGAAGGGCACAGATACGCAGTATTTT. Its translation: CASSPGLAKGTDTQYF.

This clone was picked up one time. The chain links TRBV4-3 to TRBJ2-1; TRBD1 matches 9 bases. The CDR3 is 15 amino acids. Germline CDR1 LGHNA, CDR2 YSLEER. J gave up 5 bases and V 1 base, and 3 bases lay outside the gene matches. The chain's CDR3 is CASSQGDREHNEQFF. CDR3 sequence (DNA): TGCGCCAGCAGCCAAGGGGACAGGGAACACAATGAGCAGTTCTTC.

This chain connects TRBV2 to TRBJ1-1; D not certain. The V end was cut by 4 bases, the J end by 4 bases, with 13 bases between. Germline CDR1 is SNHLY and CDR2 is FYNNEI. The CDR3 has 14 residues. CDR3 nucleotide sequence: TGTGCCAGCAGTGTAAAGACCTGGAGCACTGAAGCTTTCTTT. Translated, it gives CASSVKTWSTEAFF.

The DNA for the CDR3 is TGCGCCAGCGTAGAACAGGGACCCTACGAGCAGTACTTC. Its protein is CASVEQGPYEQYF. The V and J genes are TRBV10-2 and TRBJ2-7; D may be TRBD1 (6 bases). Germline CDR1 and CDR2: WSHSY and SAAADI. Trimming removed 8 bases from V and 2 bases from J, with 13 bases in between. The CDR3 extends over 13 amino acids.

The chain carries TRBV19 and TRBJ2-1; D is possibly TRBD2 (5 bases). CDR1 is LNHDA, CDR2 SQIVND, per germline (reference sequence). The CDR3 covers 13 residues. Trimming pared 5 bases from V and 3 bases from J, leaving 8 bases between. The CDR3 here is CASSSSGYNEQFF. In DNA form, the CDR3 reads TGTGCCAGTAGTTCGAGCGGCTACAATGAGCAGTTCTTC.

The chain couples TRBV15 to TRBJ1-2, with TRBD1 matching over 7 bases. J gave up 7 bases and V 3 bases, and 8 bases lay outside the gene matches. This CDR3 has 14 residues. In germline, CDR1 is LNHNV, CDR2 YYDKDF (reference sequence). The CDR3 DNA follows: TGTGCCACCAGCAGGATTGGCACAGGGGCTGGCTACACCTTC. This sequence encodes CATSRIGTGAGYTF.

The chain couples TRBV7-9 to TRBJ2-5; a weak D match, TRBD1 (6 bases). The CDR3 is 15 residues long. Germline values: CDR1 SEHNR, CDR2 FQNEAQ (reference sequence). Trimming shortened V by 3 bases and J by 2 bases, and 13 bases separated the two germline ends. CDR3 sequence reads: CASSFPSRGQETQYF. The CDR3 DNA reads TGTGCCAGCAGCTTCCCCAGTAGGGGGCAAGAGACCCAGTACTTC.